The clone carrying this TCR beta chain was observed a few times. This specimen comes from a study of T cells in Graves' hyperthyroidism and ophthalmopathy. At the level of the study: Peripheral blood sampling occurred at initial diagnosis, before any treatment.

RNA transcripts gave rise to amplified TCR beta CDR3 regions. HTBI primers were employed in a first-round RT-PCR of the TCR CDR3. TCRdb used MiXCR to reprocess the multiplex PCR reads, holding one entry per CDR3 protein. The profile shows 350,000 or so distinct CDR3 sequences, 15% to 20% of them singletons. In germline, CDR1 is LNHDA, CDR2 SQIVND (reference sequence). The CDR3 is made up of 15 amino acids. Trimming left V 4 bases short and J 5 bases short, with 17 bases between. The TCR was taken from a woman aged 45-59 years with Graves' hyperthyroidism. The sample consisted of blood. The chain carries TRBV19 and TRBJ1-1; D call uncertain. The CDR3 nucleotides read TGTGCCAGTAGTACCTTCGACAAGTCGGGAACTGAAGCTTTCTTT. Translation gives CASSTFDKSGTEAFF.